The sequence of this TCR beta chain was determined in a study of cytomegalovirus exposure and HLA in healthy donors. The study's findings and limits: A reported reduction in N-insertions relative to the approximately 670-donor mean was seen in an Asian-associated ancestry cluster in a later analysis.

A word on this clone: The antigen is not known.

13 Jbeta primers and 60 Vbeta primers were used for the PCR. Original processing methods: It was a later analysis that counted around 85 million unique TCR beta chains, of which some 10 million were shared. The method was immunoSEQ multiplex PCR; TCRdb's version includes in-frame clones alone and lacks a portion of them. The D gene and trimming were derived from the DNA, and the V and J assignments and clone size from that table. The sample includes approximately 150,000 clones, over 75% of them seen just once. CDR3 length: 13 amino acids. Trimming at V came to 4 bases and at J to 6 bases, leaving 4 bases not matched to a gene. Germline loops: CDR1 GTSNPN, CDR2 SVGIG (reference sequence).

This receptor was identified in a woman aged 25 to 39 in good health and CMV-seronegative. The V call is TRBV30, the J call TRBJ1-1; 11 nucleotides agree with TRBD1. Sequencing was carried out using PBMCs. The CDR3 loop is CAWKSGQGAEAFF. The CDR3, as DNA: TGTGCCTGGAAATCGGGACAGGGGGCTGAAGCTTTCTTT.